This paragraph covers one T cell receptor beta chain sequence. Its antigen is undetermined. Between the trimmed V and J ends, which lost 3 bases and 0 bases, there was a span of 15 bases. Germline V gives CDR1 SGHDN, CDR2 FVKESK. This CDR3 has 17 residues. This sample is drawn from a study of T cells in tuberculosis. About the research overall: IGRA-negative adolescents, IGRA-positive adolescents with latent tuberculosis and adults with active tuberculosis formed this South African cohort. Study-level findings and limits: GMM-specific TCRs were nearer to active tuberculosis alpha repertoires, suggesting expansion. Active tuberculosis patients had shorter CDR3-alpha; the beta difference was nonsignificant.

Profiling relied on immunoSEQ multiplex PCR, and the TCRdb table lists in-frame clones only, not all of them. Among about 24,000 clones, nearly 97% were seen once, and the ten largest hold more than 7.5%. V gene TRBV14 combines with J gene TRBJ1-3, with TRBD1 as a possible D gene (5 bases). Sequencing used PBMCs. This TCR was sampled from a donor aged 10 to 29 with latent tuberculosis or without tuberculosis infection. The CDR3 coding sequence is TGTGCCAGCAGCCAGGGGGGGACCGCGTACTCTGGAAACACCATATATTTT. This codes for CASSQGGTAYSGNTIYF.